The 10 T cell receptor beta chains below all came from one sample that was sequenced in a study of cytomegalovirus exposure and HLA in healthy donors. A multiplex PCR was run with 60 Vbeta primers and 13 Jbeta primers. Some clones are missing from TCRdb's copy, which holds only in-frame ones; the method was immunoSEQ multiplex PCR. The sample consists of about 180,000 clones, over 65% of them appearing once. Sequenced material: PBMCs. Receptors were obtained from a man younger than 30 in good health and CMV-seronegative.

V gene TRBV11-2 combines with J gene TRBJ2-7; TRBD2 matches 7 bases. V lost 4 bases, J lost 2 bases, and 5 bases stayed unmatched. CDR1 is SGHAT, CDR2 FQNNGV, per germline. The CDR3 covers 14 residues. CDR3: CASSSMSGTYEQYF. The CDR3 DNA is TGTGCCAGCAGCTCTATGAGCGGGACCTACGAGCAGTACTTC.

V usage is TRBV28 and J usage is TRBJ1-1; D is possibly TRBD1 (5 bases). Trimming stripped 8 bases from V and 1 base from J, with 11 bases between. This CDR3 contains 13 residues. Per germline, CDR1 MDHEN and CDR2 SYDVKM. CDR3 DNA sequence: TGTGCCAGCCGGGGGAGGGGGAACACTGAAGCTTTCTTT. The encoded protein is CASRGRGNTEAFF.

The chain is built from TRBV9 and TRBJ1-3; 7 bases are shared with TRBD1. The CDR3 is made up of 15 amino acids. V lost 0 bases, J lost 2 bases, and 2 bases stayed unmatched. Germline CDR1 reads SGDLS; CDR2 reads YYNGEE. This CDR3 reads CASSVGGQAGNTIYF. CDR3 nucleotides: TGTGCCAGCAGCGTAGGAGGACAGGCTGGAAACACCATATATTTT.

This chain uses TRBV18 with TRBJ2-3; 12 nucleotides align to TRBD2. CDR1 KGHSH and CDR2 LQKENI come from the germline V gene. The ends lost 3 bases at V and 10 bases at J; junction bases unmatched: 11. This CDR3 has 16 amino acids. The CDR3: CASSPLAGGRANAQYF. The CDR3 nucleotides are TGTGCCAGCTCACCTCTAGCGGGGGGGCGGGCGAACGCGCAGTATTTT.

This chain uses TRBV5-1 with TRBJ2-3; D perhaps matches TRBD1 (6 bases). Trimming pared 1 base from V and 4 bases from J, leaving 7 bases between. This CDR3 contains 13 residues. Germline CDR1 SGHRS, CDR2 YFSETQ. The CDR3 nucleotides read TGCGCCAGCAGCTTGTGGACAGCAGATACGCAGTATTTT. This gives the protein CASSLWTADTQYF.

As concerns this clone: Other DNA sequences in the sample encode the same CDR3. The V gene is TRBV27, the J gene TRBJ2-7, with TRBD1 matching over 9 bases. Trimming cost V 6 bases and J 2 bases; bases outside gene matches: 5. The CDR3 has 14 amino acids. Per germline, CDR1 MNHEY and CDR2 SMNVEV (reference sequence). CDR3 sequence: CASRLDRGTYEQYF. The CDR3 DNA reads TGTGCCAGCAGGCTGGACAGGGGAACCTACGAGCAGTACTTC.

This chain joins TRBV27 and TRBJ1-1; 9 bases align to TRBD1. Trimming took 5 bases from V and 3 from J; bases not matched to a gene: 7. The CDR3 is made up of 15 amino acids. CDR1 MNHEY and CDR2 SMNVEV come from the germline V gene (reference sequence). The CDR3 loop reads CASSHGTGIDTEAFF. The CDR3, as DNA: TGTGCCAGCAGTCACGGGACAGGGATCGACACTGAAGCTTTCTTT.

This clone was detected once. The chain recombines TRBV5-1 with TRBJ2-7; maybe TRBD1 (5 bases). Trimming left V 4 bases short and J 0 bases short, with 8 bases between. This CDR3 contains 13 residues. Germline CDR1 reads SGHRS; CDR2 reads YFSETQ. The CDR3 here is CASSTGHSYEQYF. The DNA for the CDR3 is TGCGCCAGCAGCACCGGACACTCCTACGAGCAGTACTTC.

The CDR3 DNA reads as TGTGCCAGCAGTAACCCGACAGGGACTGGCTACACCTTC. The encoded protein is CASSNPTGTGYTF. V gene TRBV6-1 combines with J gene TRBJ1-2, with 7 bases that match TRBD1. Looked up from germline, CDR1 is MNHNS and CDR2 is SASEGT. This CDR3 is built from 13 residues. With V trimmed by 5 bases and J by 7 bases, 7 bases remained unmatched.

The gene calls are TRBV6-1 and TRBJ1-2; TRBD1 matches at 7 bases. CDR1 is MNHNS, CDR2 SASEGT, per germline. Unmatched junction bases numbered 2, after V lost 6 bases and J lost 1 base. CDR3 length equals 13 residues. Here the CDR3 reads CASRGDSNYGYTF. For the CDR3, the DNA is TGTGCCAGCAGAGGGGACAGTAACTATGGCTACACCTTC.